This TCR beta chain was profiled in a study of cytomegalovirus exposure and HLA in healthy donors. Nominal health characterized the donors when sampled, though unrecorded immune exposures were likely. Vbeta (60) and Jbeta (13) primers were used in the PCR. Repertoires were generated with immunoSEQ multiplex PCR, while TCRdb's copy carries only in-frame clones and drops some. The data hold 180,000 or so clones, with roughly 88% observed a single time. This clone was seen just once. Antigen unknown. Study results and limitations: The records held CMV serostatus as the only immune exposure information. There was a cluster of highly shared sequence variants that was likely a sequencing artifact. In an earlier analysis, in about 530 donors, most V segments appeared productive either ~87% or ~30% of the time.

The TCR comes from a man between 18 and 35 years old in good health and CMV-seropositive. Sequenced material: PBMCs.

CDR3 DNA sequence: TGCAGTGCTCCAGGGGGGGGCTACACCTTC. This encodes CSAPGGGYTF. The J gene is TRBJ1-2, the V gene TRBV20-1; 7 bases agree with TRBD1. This CDR3 region has 10 residues. The J segment lost 8 bases and the V segment lost 5 bases, leaving 2 bases of the junction unmatched. Germline V gives CDR1 DFQATT, CDR2 SNEGSKA (reference sequence).